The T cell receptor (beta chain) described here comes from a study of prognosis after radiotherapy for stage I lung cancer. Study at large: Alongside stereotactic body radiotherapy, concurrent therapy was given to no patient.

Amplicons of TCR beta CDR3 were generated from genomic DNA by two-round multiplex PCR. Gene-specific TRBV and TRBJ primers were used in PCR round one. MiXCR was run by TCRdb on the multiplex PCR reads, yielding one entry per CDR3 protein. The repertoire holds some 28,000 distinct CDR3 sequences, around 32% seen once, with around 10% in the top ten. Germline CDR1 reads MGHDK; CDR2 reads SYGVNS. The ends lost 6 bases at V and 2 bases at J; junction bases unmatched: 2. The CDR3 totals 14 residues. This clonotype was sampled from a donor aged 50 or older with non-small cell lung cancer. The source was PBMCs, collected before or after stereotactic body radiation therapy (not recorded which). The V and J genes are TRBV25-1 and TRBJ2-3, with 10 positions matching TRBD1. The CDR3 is CASSGQGDTDTQYF. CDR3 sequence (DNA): TGTGCCAGCAGCGGACAGGGGGACACAGATACGCAGTATTTT.